The rows below give T cell receptor beta chains drawn from one sample of a study of identical twins. MiXCR, run by TCRdb on the 5' RACE reads, gives a single entry per CDR3 protein. Among roughly 480,000 distinct CDR3 sequences, approximately 24% were seen once, and the ten largest hold 2.9%. The same sample was also used in a study of T cells expressing NK-cell markers.

Sequenced material: CD4+ T cells sorted from blood. Every receptor here comes from a woman younger than 30 in good health. The CDR3 runs from the conserved cysteine through the conserved F or W. D genes are given only for firm matches. Some rows mark clone size as missing; the rest say once, few, many or name a class of expanded clone.

j_gene: TRBJ2-1; d_gene: .; v_gene: TRBV3-1; abundance: .; CDR3aa: CASSQGLENNEQFF; CDR3nt: TGTGCCAGCAGCCAAGGACTGGAGAACAATGAGCAGTTCTTC
j_gene: TRBJ2-2; d_gene: .; v_gene: TRBV19; abundance: few; CDR3aa: CASSNSADTGELFF; CDR3nt: TGTGCCAGTAGTAACAGTGCGGACACCGGGGAGCTGTTTTTT
j_gene: TRBJ2-3; d_gene: TRBD1; v_gene: TRBV5-1; abundance: few; CDR3aa: CASSMKGQVGASDTQYF; CDR3nt: TGCGCCAGCAGCATGAAGGGACAGGTTGGGGCCTCAGATACGCAGTATTTT
j_gene: TRBJ1-5; d_gene: .; v_gene: TRBV7-9; abundance: few; CDR3aa: CASSPGEVGSQPQHF; CDR3nt: TGTGCCAGCAGCCCAGGGGAGGTTGGGTCTCAGCCCCAGCATTTT
j_gene: TRBJ2-5; d_gene: TRBD1; v_gene: TRBV5-1; abundance: .; CDR3aa: CASSTGQGPQETQYF; CDR3nt: TGCGCCAGCAGCACCGGACAGGGACCACAAGAGACCCAGTACTTC
j_gene: TRBJ2-7; d_gene: .; v_gene: TRBV20-1; abundance: few; CDR3aa: CSANRRTPYEQYF; CDR3nt: TGCAGTGCTAATAGACGGACCCCCTACGAGCAGTACTTC
j_gene: TRBJ2-1; d_gene: TRBD2; v_gene: TRBV24-1; abundance: few; CDR3aa: CATPRTSGRASSSYNEQFF; CDR3nt: TGTGCCACCCCGAGGACTAGCGGGAGGGCCTCAAGTTCCTACAATGAGCAGTTCTTC
j_gene: TRBJ1-6; d_gene: .; v_gene: TRBV13; abundance: few; CDR3aa: CASSGQEFYNSPLHF; CDR3nt: TGTGCCAGCAGCGGTCAGGAATTTTATAATTCACCCCTCCACTTT
j_gene: TRBJ1-2; d_gene: TRBD1; v_gene: TRBV10-3; abundance: .; CDR3aa: CASGQGANYGYTF; CDR3nt: TGTGCCAGCGGACAGGGGGCTAACTATGGCTACACCTTC
j_gene: TRBJ2-1; d_gene: .; v_gene: TRBV5-1; abundance: .; CDR3aa: CASSYIVGNEQFF; CDR3nt: TGCGCCAGCAGCTACATCGTAGGGAATGAGCAGTTCTTC
j_gene: TRBJ2-1; d_gene: TRBD1; v_gene: TRBV29-1; abundance: .; CDR3aa: CSADRGGSYNEQFF; CDR3nt: TGCAGCGCCGACAGGGGGGGGAGTTACAATGAGCAGTTCTTC
j_gene: TRBJ2-3; d_gene: TRBD2; v_gene: TRBV7-9; abundance: .; CDR3aa: CASSPRGAGADTQYF; CDR3nt: TGTGCCAGCAGCCCCCGGGGAGCGGGAGCAGATACGCAGTATTTT
j_gene: TRBJ2-3; d_gene: .; v_gene: TRBV7-2; abundance: .; CDR3aa: CASSRSITDTQYF; CDR3nt: TGTGCCAGTAGCCGGAGTATCACAGATACGCAGTATTTT
j_gene: TRBJ1-1; d_gene: .; v_gene: TRBV7-9; abundance: .; CDR3aa: CASSLKGINTEAFF; CDR3nt: TGTGCCAGCAGCTTAAAGGGGATTAACACTGAAGCTTTCTTT
j_gene: TRBJ2-2; d_gene: TRBD2; v_gene: TRBV4-3; abundance: many; CDR3aa: CASSQDSGPLELFF; CDR3nt: TGCGCCAGCAGCCAAGATAGCGGGCCGTTGGAGCTGTTTTTT
j_gene: TRBJ2-2; d_gene: TRBD2; v_gene: TRBV6-2/TRBV6-3; abundance: few; CDR3aa: CASSPGLAGSGELFF; CDR3nt: TGTGCCAGCAGTCCTGGACTAGCGGGCTCCGGGGAGCTGTTTTTT
j_gene: TRBJ2-7; d_gene: .; v_gene: TRBV5-1; abundance: .; CDR3aa: CASSLERADEQYF; CDR3nt: TGCGCCAGCAGCCTCGAGAGGGCTGACGAGCAGTACTTC
j_gene: TRBJ1-5; d_gene: .; v_gene: TRBV6-2/TRBV6-3; abundance: few; CDR3aa: CASSPRAQPQHF; CDR3nt: TGTGCCAGCTCACCGAGGGCTCAGCCCCAGCATTTT
j_gene: TRBJ1-2; d_gene: .; v_gene: TRBV15; abundance: few; CDR3aa: CATSRDGGYTF; CDR3nt: TGTGCCACCAGCAGAGATGGGGGCTACACCTTC